Listed here are 7 T cell receptor beta chains from one sample, sequenced in a study of long-term antiretroviral therapy in people with HIV. This was the immunoSEQ v3.0 assay at survey level. Assay used: immunoSEQ multiplex PCR; TCRdb lists only in-frame clones, some missing. The sample includes roughly 20,000 clones, around four fifths of them seen just once. The sequences come from unsorted PBMCs, collected at the start of antiretroviral therapy, before treatment. These receptors were obtained from a woman in her thirties or forties with HIV.

This chain connects TRBV5-1 to TRBJ1-1, with D maybe TRBD1 (6 bases). CDR3 length equals 14 residues. Trimming removed 3 bases from V and 3 bases from J, with 12 bases in between. The germline CDR1 and CDR2 sequences are SGHRS and YFSETQ. CDR3 nucleotide sequence: TGCGCCAGCAGCTCAACAGGGCCTTACACTGAAGCTTTCTTT. Its protein is CASSSTGPYTEAFF.

The chain joins TRBV4-3 to TRBJ1-2; tentative D call: TRBD1 (5 bases). V was pared by 0 bases and J by 6 bases, with 14 bases between. This CDR3 comprises 15 residues. Germline loops: CDR1 LGHNA, CDR2 YSLEER. The CDR3 reads CASSQEAFRGDGYTF. The CDR3, as DNA: TGCGCCAGCAGCCAAGAGGCTTTTCGGGGGGATGGCTACACCTTC.

CDR3 sequence reads: CASSFGTGNGYTF. The CDR3 coding sequence is TGTGCCAGCAGTTTCGGGACAGGGAATGGCTACACCTTC. The chain links TRBV6-5 to TRBJ1-2; TRBD1 aligns across 9 bases. Trimming at V came to 4 bases and at J to 6 bases, leaving 3 bases not matched to a gene. CDR3 length equals 13 residues. Germline CDR1 reads MNHEY; CDR2 reads SVGAGI.

The genes are TRBV29-1 and TRBJ1-2; no clear D gene. V shed 2 bases and J shed 8 bases, with 6 bases lying between them. Germline V gene data show CDR1 as SQVTM and CDR2 as ANQGSEA. CDR3 size: 10 residues. CDR3 DNA sequence: TGCAGCGTTGAAATGCAAGGCTACACCTTC. Amino acid sequence: CSVEMQGYTF.

The chain couples TRBV4-1 to TRBJ1-1; TRBD1 might be the D (6 bases). The CDR3 totals 15 residues. V lost 0 bases, J lost 4 bases, and 12 bases lay in between. From germline, CDR1 is MGHRA and CDR2 YSYEKL. CDR3 DNA sequence: TGCGCCAGCAGCCAAGACGGGACATTCCGCACTGAAGCTTTCTTT. The encoded protein is CASSQDGTFRTEAFF.

The genes are TRBV7-7 and TRBJ2-2, with D uncertain. CDR3 length: 13 amino acids. V was shortened by 3 bases and J by 0 bases, with 2 bases between the two germline ends. Germline-derived CDR1 and CDR2 are SSHAT and FNYEAQ (reference sequence). The CDR3 bases are TGTGCCAGCAGCTTCACGAACACCGGGGAGCTGTTTTTT. Translation gives CASSFTNTGELFF.

The V gene is TRBV13, the J gene TRBJ1-1; D is unresolved. The CDR3 extends over 13 amino acids. The germline V gene has CDR1 PRHDT and CDR2 FYEKMQ (reference sequence). Trimming shortened V by 5 bases and J by 2 bases, and 9 bases separated the two germline ends. CDR3 in DNA: TGTGCCAGCAGCCACACTGGTAACACTGAAGCTTTCTTT. Its translation: CASSHTGNTEAFF.